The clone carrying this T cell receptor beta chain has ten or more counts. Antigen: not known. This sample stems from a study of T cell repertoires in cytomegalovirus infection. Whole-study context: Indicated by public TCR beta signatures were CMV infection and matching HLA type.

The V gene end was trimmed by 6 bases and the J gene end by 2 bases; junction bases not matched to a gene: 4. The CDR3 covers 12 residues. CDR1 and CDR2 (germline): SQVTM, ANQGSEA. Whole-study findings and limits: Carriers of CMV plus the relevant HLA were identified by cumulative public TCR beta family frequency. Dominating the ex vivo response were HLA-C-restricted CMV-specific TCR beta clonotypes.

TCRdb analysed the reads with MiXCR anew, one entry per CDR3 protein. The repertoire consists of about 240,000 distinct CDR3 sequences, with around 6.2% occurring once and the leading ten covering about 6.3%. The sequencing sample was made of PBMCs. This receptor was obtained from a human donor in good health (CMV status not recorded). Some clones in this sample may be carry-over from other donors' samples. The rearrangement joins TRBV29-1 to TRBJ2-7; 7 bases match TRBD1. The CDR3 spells CSVQGQTYEQYF. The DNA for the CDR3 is TGCAGCGTGCAGGGACAGACCTACGAGCAGTACTTC.